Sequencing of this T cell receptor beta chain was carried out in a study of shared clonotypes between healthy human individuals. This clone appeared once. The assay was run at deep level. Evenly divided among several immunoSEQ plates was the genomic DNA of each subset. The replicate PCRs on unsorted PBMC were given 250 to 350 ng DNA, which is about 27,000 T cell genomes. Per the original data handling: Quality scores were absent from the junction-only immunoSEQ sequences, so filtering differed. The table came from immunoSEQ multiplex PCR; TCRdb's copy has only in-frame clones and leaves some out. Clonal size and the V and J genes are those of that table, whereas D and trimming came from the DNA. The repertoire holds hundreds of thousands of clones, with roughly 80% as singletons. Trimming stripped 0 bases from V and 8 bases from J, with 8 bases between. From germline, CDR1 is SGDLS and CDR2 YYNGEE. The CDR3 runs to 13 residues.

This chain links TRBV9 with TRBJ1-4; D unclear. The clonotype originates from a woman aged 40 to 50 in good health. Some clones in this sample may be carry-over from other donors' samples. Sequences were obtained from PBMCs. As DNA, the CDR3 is TGTGCCAGCAGCGTAGTCGGTGGCGAAAAACTGTTTTTT. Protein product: CASSVVGGEKLFF.